The present T cell receptor beta chain was sequenced within a study of long-term antiretroviral therapy in people with HIV. Survey-level resolution applied to immunoSEQ assay v3.0. Here immunoSEQ multiplex PCR was the method, and the copy in TCRdb shows in-frame clones only, minus some. The sample shows 20,000 to 30,000 clones, around 81% of them seen only once. This material consisted of unsorted PBMCs, taken at the start of antiretroviral therapy, before treatment. The receptor comes from a woman aged 18-29 years with HIV.

CDR3 DNA: TGTGCCAGCAGCCAAGTAACTAGCGGAACAGATACGCAGTATTTT. Translating it yields CASSQVTSGTDTQYF. The chain couples TRBV14 to TRBJ2-3, with TRBD2 matching 8 bases. V shed 1 base, J shed 3 bases, and the junction held 3 bases outside the gene matches. The CDR3 covers 15 residues. Germline V gene data show CDR1 as SGHDN and CDR2 as FVKESK.